These T cell receptor beta chains were read from a single sample in a study of cytomegalovirus exposure and HLA in healthy donors. The protocol was immunoSEQ multiplex PCR, while the TCRdb copy is restricted to in-frame clones and leaves out a portion. The sample has some 200,000 clones. Input material: PBMCs. All receptors come from a man between 25 and 39 years old in good health and CMV-seronegative. Each CDR3 is given without its conserved first and last residue. Fields, in order: D gene, V gene, CDR3 protein. The D gene is left open where the match is weak.

D: TRBD2
V: TRBV7-6
CDR3: ASRRFNGRNQETQY

D: NA
V: TRBV2
CDR3: ASSERGANVLT

D: NA
V: TRBV30
CDR3: AWSVQAAYNSPLH

D: TRBD2
V: TRBV5-1
CDR3: ASSLDGTSMYNEQF

D: NA
V: TRBV10-3
CDR3: ATHINSGYT

D: TRBD2
V: TRBV4-2
CDR3: ASSHPRASGVTDTQY

D: TRBD1
V: TRBV29-1
CDR3: SVDPTGEKYEQY

D: TRBD1
V: TRBV6-5
CDR3: ASSYYRGDADTQY

D: NA
V: TRBV7-2
CDR3: ASNHGVGELF

D: NA
V: TRBV11-2
CDR3: ASSSVYQGNGC

D: NA
V: TRBV4-2
CDR3: ASSQELSHPQY

D: TRBD1
V: TRBV11-2
CDR3: ASSRTGLGEQF

D: NA
V: TRBV6-5
CDR3: ASKRGLSYGYT

D: NA
V: TRBV2
CDR3: ASKPHYYEQY

D: TRBD1
V: TRBV2
CDR3: ASSGTGGNQPQH

D: TRBD1
V: TRBV10-3
CDR3: AIRGQGSQPQH